One and the same sample provided the 7 T cell receptor beta chains below, sequenced in a study of blood T cell repertoires in COVID-19. Data came from immunoSEQ multiplex PCR; TCRdb stores just in-frame clones and leaves some out. Of around 88,000 clones detected, 81% appear once; the ten largest clones hold approximately 4.5%. The specimen was peripheral blood. All receptors derive from a man aged 55 to 70 with acute or convalescent COVID-19.

The rearrangement uses TRBV19 and TRBJ2-5; 9 bases fit TRBD2. Looked up from germline, CDR1 is LNHDA and CDR2 is SQIVND (reference sequence). With V trimmed by 3 bases and J by 7 bases, 15 bases remained unmatched. This CDR3 is 17 amino acids long. This chain's CDR3 is CASSIGGRRGGQGTQYF. In DNA form, the CDR3 reads TGTGCCAGTAGTATTGGGGGCCGGCGGGGGGGCCAGGGGACCCAGTACTTC.

The V call is TRBV10-3, the J call TRBJ1-1; the D gene is possibly TRBD1 (5 bases). CDR1 and CDR2 (germline): ENHRY, SYGVKD. This CDR3 spans 14 amino acids. Trimming removed 2 bases at V and 5 bases at J, with 12 bases between. This chain's CDR3 is CAISELPGRTEAFF. CDR3 coding DNA: TGTGCCATCAGTGAGCTGCCAGGGAGGACTGAAGCTTTCTTT.

The chain uses TRBV6-6 and TRBJ2-5; possible D gene TRBD1, 6 bases. The CDR3 sequence is 14 residues long. V lost 2 bases and J lost 2, with 9 bases in between. Germline V CDR1 and CDR2: MNHNY, SVGAGI (reference sequence). The CDR3 sequence: CASSYGTIQETQYF. The CDR3 DNA is TGTGCCAGCAGTTACGGGACAATACAAGAGACCCAGTACTTC.

This chain joins TRBV4-2 and TRBJ2-5; TRBD2 matches at 7 bases. The V and J ends lost 0 bases and 5 bases, in that order; junction bases with no gene match: 6. CDR1 and CDR2 (germline): LGHNA, YNFKEQ. This CDR3 is built from 15 residues. The CDR3 DNA sequence: TGTGCCAGCAGCCAAGATGGACTAGATGAGGAGACCCAGTACTTC. The encoded protein is CASSQDGLDEETQYF.

This chain links TRBV6-2 or TRBV6-3 with TRBJ2-7, with 13 nucleotides matching TRBD2. The CDR3 runs 17 residues. V lost 5 bases to trimming and J lost 2 bases; unmatched junction nucleotides: 9. The V gene's germline CDR1 is MNHEY and CDR2 SVGEGT. The CDR3 DNA sequence: TGTGCCAGCAGTAAGACTAGCGGGGGGTCCGGCACCTACGAGCAGTACTTC. Translated: CASSKTSGGSGTYEQYF.

This chain links TRBV19 with TRBJ1-1; TRBD1 aligns across 9 bases. The CDR3 has 15 amino acids. The ends lost 5 bases at V and 5 bases at J; junction bases unmatched: 9. Per the germline V gene, CDR1 is LNHDA and CDR2 is SQIVND (reference sequence). The CDR3 nucleotides are TGTGCCAGTAGTCATCCACAGGGGGCTAGAACTGAAGCTTTCTTT. Residues: CASSHPQGARTEAFF.

A few counts support this clone. The V call is TRBV13, the J call TRBJ2-7, with a tentative D call TRBD2 (6 bases). CDR1 is PRHDT and CDR2 is FYEKMQ in the germline V gene (reference sequence). The CDR3 length is 14 residues. V lost 6 bases and J lost 0, with 12 bases in between. The CDR3 protein is CASSSGRSSYEQYF. For the CDR3, the DNA is TGTGCCAGCAGTTCGGGGAGGAGCTCCTACGAGCAGTACTTC.